The entry that follows covers one TCR beta chain sequence. Its antigen is unidentified. V was pared by 4 bases and J by 5 bases, with 15 bases between. The CDR3 has 13 amino acids. Per germline, CDR1 SQVTM and CDR2 ANQGSEA. Pooled samples include second doses given at about 4 or 12 weeks. Clones were read by immunoSEQ multiplex PCR, and TCRdb kept only the in-frame ones, dropping some. The sample includes 110,000 or so clones, about 91% of them seen just once. This record belongs to a study of T cell responses to AZD1222 COVID-19 vaccine. General study points: Rises in breadth and depth of Spike-specific TCRs came after two AZD1222 doses. Nearly half of spike-specific TCRs reportedly target variant regions that are unmutated in the B.1.351 and B.1.1.7 variants. A mostly white British donor set with more females was recruited, and clonal diversity was possibly underestimated.

Sample: peripheral blood, taken 28 days after the second AZD1222 dose. This chain connects TRBV29-1 to TRBJ2-7; D may be TRBD1 (6 bases). The TCR was taken from an adult who received the AZD1222 COVID-19 vaccine. CDR3 nucleotide sequence: TGCAGCGTTGGCCGGGGTGGGGGCAACGAGCAGTACTTC. It is translated as CSVGRGGGNEQYF.